Given below is one T cell receptor (beta chain) in context. The antigen is unknown. This entry comes from a study of T cells after yellow fever vaccination. Study findings and constraints: Subsequent booster samples again held most clones from primary vaccination (96% CD4, about 90% CD8).

Germline V gene sequence: CDR1 MRHNA, CDR2 SNTAGT. The CDR3 is 15 amino acids. The V end lost 6 bases, the J end lost 3 bases, and 17 bases lay between the germline ends. The 5'RACE template-switching step produced TCR cDNA and added a universal primer site and UMIs. TCRdb re-called the 5' RACE reads through MiXCR, storing one row per CDR3 protein. This table has about 430,000 distinct CDR3 sequences, 15% to 20% appearing once. V is TRBV6-4 and J is TRBJ1-1, with D maybe TRBD1 (5 bases). The specimen comprised PBMCs, sampled before the yellow fever booster vaccination. The receptor was derived from a man aged 18 to 35 who received the YFV17D yellow fever vaccine. DNA of the CDR3: TGTGCCAGCAGCGAAACAGGAAGGGCCGACACTGAAGCTTTCTTT. It translates to CASSETGRADTEAFF.